Shown below are 15 T cell receptor beta chains from a single sample sequenced in a study of blood T cell repertoires in COVID-19. Repertoires were generated with immunoSEQ multiplex PCR, while TCRdb's copy carries only in-frame clones and drops some. The table lists 200,000 to 250,000 clones, 75% to 85% of them singletons, with about 9.7% in the top ten. Sequenced material: peripheral blood. Every receptor here comes from a man aged 50-59 years with active or convalescent COVID-19.

The chain is built from TRBV5-5 and TRBJ2-7, with D uncertain. Trimming took off 4 bases at V and 1 base at J, with 9 bases between the two ends. CDR1 and CDR2 (germline): SGHKS, YYEKEE (reference sequence). This CDR3 comprises 13 residues. For the CDR3, the DNA is TGTGCCAGCAGCCTTGGGCATTCCTACGAGCAGTACGTC. This codes for CASSLGHSYEQYV.

This clone was seen a single time. The chain joins TRBV5-1 to TRBJ2-5; TRBD2 agrees at 7 bases. V shed 0 bases, J shed 5 bases, and the junction held 4 bases outside the gene matches. CDR1 and CDR2 from the germline V gene are SGHRS and YFSETQ. The CDR3 extends over 14 amino acids. As DNA, the CDR3 is TGCGCCAGCAGCTTGGTGGGGGGGTTTGAGACCCAGTACTTC. Its protein product is CASSLVGGFETQYF.

Only one count was recorded for this clone. The genes are TRBV5-1 and TRBJ2-2; 8 nucleotides align to TRBD2. This CDR3 has 16 amino acids. Looked up from germline, CDR1 is SGHRS and CDR2 is YFSETQ. Losses at the gene ends were 4 bases for V and 3 bases for J; bases not matched to a gene: 8. The CDR3 DNA is TGCGCCAGCAGCCCGCTGGCCGGGGGGGACACCGGGGAGCTGTTTTTT. Translated, it gives CASSPLAGGDTGELFF.

The chain has TRBV15 and TRBJ2-1; tentative D call: TRBD2 (6 bases). There are 13 residues in the CDR3. Germline-derived CDR1 and CDR2 are LNHNV and YYDKDF (reference sequence). V lost 1 base and J 9 bases, leaving 10 bases between the germline ends. Written as DNA, the CDR3 is TGTGCCACCAGCAGAGTGCGGGGCAGTGAGCAGTTCTTC. It translates to CATSRVRGSEQFF.

This clone was observed once. V gene TRBV7-9 combines with J gene TRBJ1-4; 8 bases map to TRBD1. V lost 5 bases and J lost 4; bases outside the gene matches: 9. Germline V gives CDR1 SEHNR, CDR2 FQNEAQ (reference sequence). This CDR3 comprises 16 residues. CDR3 DNA: TGTGCCAGCAGCGCAGCCGACAGGGGAGGTAATGAAAAACTGTTTTTT. Translation gives CASSAADRGGNEKLFF.

This clone was detected only a few times. The chain employs TRBV18 and TRBJ1-5, with D hard to call. Trimming stripped 2 bases from V and 4 bases from J, with 6 bases between. Germline CDR1 KGHSH, CDR2 LQKENI. This CDR3 has 13 amino acids. In nucleotides, the CDR3 is TGTGCCAGCTCACCATGGCAAAATCAGCCCCAGCATTTT. It codes for CASSPWQNQPQHF.

This clone came up once. The V call is TRBV6-1, the J call TRBJ1-3; D unresolved. V was trimmed by 2 bases and J by 4 bases, leaving 6 bases between them. CDR1 and CDR2 (germline): MNHNS, SASEGT. This CDR3 has 13 residues. CDR3 coding DNA: TGTGCCAGCAGTGAATTAGTCGGAAACACCATATATTTT. This gives the protein CASSELVGNTIYF.

This chain connects TRBV6-2 or TRBV6-3 to TRBJ1-6, with 9 bases aligning to TRBD1. With V trimmed by 6 bases and J by 7 bases, 4 bases remained unmatched. The CDR3 covers 14 residues. CDR1 and CDR2 from the germline V gene are MNHEY and SVGEGT. CDR3 residues: CASSTGQGNSPLHF. CDR3 nucleotide sequence: TGTGCCAGCAGCACAGGACAGGGGAATTCACCCCTCCACTTT.

The rearrangement links TRBV5-1 to TRBJ2-1; D uncertain. CDR1 is SGHRS, CDR2 YFSETQ, per germline. The CDR3 covers 15 residues. The ends were cut back, 2 bases at V and 1 base at J, with 10 bases in the middle. The CDR3 loop reads CASSLALSSYNEQFF. The DNA of the CDR3 is TGCGCCAGCAGCTTAGCACTCTCTTCCTACAATGAGCAGTTCTTC. Together with reference TRBV5-1 and TRBJ2-1, the CDR3 gives the full variable domain: KAGVTQTPRYLIKTRGQQVTLSCSPISGHRSVSWYQQTPGQGLQFLFEYFSETQRNKGNFPGRFSGRQFSNSRSEMNVSTLELGDSALYLCASSLALSSYNEQFFGPGTRLTVL.

V and J are TRBV27 and TRBJ2-7, with TRBD2 as a possible D gene (6 bases). The germline V gene encodes CDR1 MNHEY and CDR2 SMNVEV (reference sequence). This CDR3 has 11 amino acids. Trimming removed 4 bases from V and 10 bases from J, with 11 bases in between. As DNA, the CDR3 is TGTGCCAGCAGTTCCCGACTAGTTCAGTACTTC. This gives the protein CASSSRLVQYF.

The gene calls are TRBV4-3 and TRBJ2-7; D remains unclear. Germline V gene sequence: CDR1 LGHNA, CDR2 YSLEER. This CDR3 contains 15 residues. V was shortened by 1 base and J by 0 bases, with 10 bases between the two germline ends. The CDR3 protein is CASSQGSASSYEQYF. In DNA form, the CDR3 reads TGCGCCAGCAGCCAAGGGAGCGCCTCCTCCTACGAGCAGTACTTC.

This chain uses TRBV5-5 with TRBJ2-5, with TRBD1 matching over 8 bases. V lost 4 bases and J lost 14; bases outside the gene matches: 16. The CDR3 totals 14 residues. CDR1 is SGHKS, CDR2 YYEKEE, per germline (reference sequence). The CDR3 coding sequence is TGTGCCAGCAGCCGCACTCCCGTAGACAGGGGCCCTTACTTC. Its protein is CASSRTPVDRGPYF.

As to this clone: The junction departs from germline at one end; a sequencing error may be responsible. The chain is built from TRBV18 and TRBJ1-2, with a weak D call TRBD1 (5 bases). CDR1 is KGHSH, CDR2 LQKENI, per germline. This CDR3 spans 12 amino acids. CDR3 amino acids: CASSPSGSGWAF. The CDR3 DNA sequence: TGTGCCAGCTCACCCTCAGGGTCGGGCTGGGCCTTC.

For the CDR3, the DNA is TGTGCCAGCAGCTTAGTGGTAGCGGGAGAGGGGACGCAGTATTTT. This sequence encodes CASSLVVAGEGTQYF. This chain links TRBV7-2 with TRBJ2-3, with 9 bases fitting TRBD2. The CDR3 totals 15 residues. Trimming cost V 1 base and J 9 bases; bases outside gene matches: 8. Germline values: CDR1 SGHTA, CDR2 FQGNSA.

This sequence joins TRBV11-2 and TRBJ1-5; 7 bases line up with TRBD1. The V gene end was trimmed by 2 bases and the J gene end by 6 bases; junction bases not matched to a gene: 1. This CDR3 spans 13 amino acids. Germline CDR1 and CDR2: SGHAT and FQNNGV. The CDR3 loop is CASSLNRGQPQHF. CDR3 bases: TGTGCCAGCAGCTTAAACAGGGGTCAGCCCCAGCATTTT. Looking up the rest from reference TRBV11-2 and TRBJ1-5 gives the full variable domain: EAGVAQSPRYKIIEKRQSVAFWCNPISGHATLYWYQQILGQGPKLLIQFQNNGVVDDSQLPKDRFSAERLKGVDSTLKIQPAKLEDSAVYLCASSLNRGQPQHFGDGTRLSIL.